This T cell receptor (beta chain) originates from a study of blood T cell repertoires in COVID-19. The overall study: The origin of the acute and convalescent COVID-19 samples was the United States, Italy and Spain.

In the source study's methods: Estimates of nucleated cell counts were drawn from the amplification of reference gene primers. Sequenced by immunoSEQ multiplex PCR; TCRdb stores in-frame clones only, minus some. The V and J calls and the clone size are those of that table, but D and trimming were determined from the DNA. This repertoire shows 360,000 or so clones, just under 90% found once; its top ten account for less than 2%. Residents of 24 US areas, aged about 18 to 95 years, made up the participants. Cohort 3 recovery required two negative PCRs, clearance, or symptom resolution. CDR1 and CDR2 (germline): LNHDA, SQIVND (reference sequence). CDR3 length: 19 residues. The ends lost 0 bases at V and 0 bases at J; junction bases unmatched: 9.

Sample: PBMCs or T cells enriched from blood (not recorded which). The rearrangement links TRBV19 to TRBJ2-1; TRBD2 aligns across 9 bases. The receptor comes from a woman aged 30 to 39 who had recovered from COVID-19. The CDR3 nucleotides read TGTGCCAGTAGTATAGAGAAGCGGGGGGCCTTCAGCTCCTACAATGAGCAGTTCTTC. Translation: CASSIEKRGAFSSYNEQFF.